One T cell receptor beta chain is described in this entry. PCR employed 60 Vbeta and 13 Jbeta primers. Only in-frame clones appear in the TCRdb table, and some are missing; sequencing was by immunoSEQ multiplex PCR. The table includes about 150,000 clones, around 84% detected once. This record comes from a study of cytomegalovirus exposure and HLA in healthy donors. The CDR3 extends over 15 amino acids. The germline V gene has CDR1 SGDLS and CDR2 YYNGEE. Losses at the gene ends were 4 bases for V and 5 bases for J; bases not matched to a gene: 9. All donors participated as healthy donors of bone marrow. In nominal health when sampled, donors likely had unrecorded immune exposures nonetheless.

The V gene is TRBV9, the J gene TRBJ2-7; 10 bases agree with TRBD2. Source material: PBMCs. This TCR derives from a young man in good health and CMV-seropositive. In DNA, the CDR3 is TGTGCCAGCAGCTCCCGGGGGACTAGCGTGGACGAGCAGTACTTC. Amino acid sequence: CASSSRGTSVDEQYF.